This TCR beta chain was obtained from a study of blood T cell repertoires in COVID-19 (dated by TCRdb to the early 2020s). For context, the study as a whole: The collaborator samples originated in the United States, Italy and Spain and spanned the acute and convalescent phases of COVID-19. Where available, HLA class I and class II types were obtained from metadata supplied by the sample provider rather than from assay-based typing. Subjects who had been exposed to COVID-19, were actively infected with it, or had recovered from it provided the deeply sampled blood TCRbeta repertoires that made up the dataset. Sample metadata almost always included a de-identified subject ID, COVID-19 status, age in years and sex. The material from the prospective study consisted of cDNA or gDNA derived from T cells, B-cell-depleted T cells, or PBMCs. The repertoires were released in a freely available public database intended as a resource for research on the immune response to SARS-CoV-2. The samples were drawn from the first 160 participants of the ongoing ImmuneRACE study and from over 950 subjects provided by 6 global collaborators.

In the case of this clone: Its antigen remains undetermined. Base qualities are not at hand, and no much larger clone is one base apart.

Participants in the prospective study were aged roughly 18 to 100 years, lived in 20 to 25 United States geographic areas, and enrolled through a virtual design. In the prospective study, cohorts were assigned on the basis of participant-reported clinical history obtained from a screening survey and a study questionnaire. In the prospective study, whole blood, serum and a nasopharyngeal or oropharyngeal swab were collected from each participant by mobile phlebotomists. Additional blood draws and questionnaires over an approximately 2-month period could optionally be provided by prospective study participants. Before DNA extraction, prospective study blood samples were shipped either frozen or at room temperature. The CDR3 measures 14 amino acids from cysteine to phenylalanine. Just the 42-base CDR3 DNA is kept, in frame starting at base 1. The V end loses 6 bases and the J end loses 6 bases, and a stretch of 17 bases separates them. CDR1 MNHEY and CDR2 SVGAGI were looked up in the germline V gene.

Here is what the overall study found, with its caveats: The amount of clinical and demographic metadata varied by source and participant and was provided uncurated.

TCRbeta CDR3 regions were amplified from genomic DNA by means of the immunoSEQ Assay, a bias-controlled multiplex PCR. The published analysis was carried out like this. Within the assay, amplification of reference gene primers was used to estimate how many nucleated cells each sample contained. To quantify the absolute abundance of each unique TCRbeta CDR3 rearrangement, sequence reads were collapsed and filtered. For each sample, productive Simpson clonality was calculated by taking the square root of Simpson's diversity index across productive rearrangements. The clones in this table, taken by TCRdb from immuneACCESS, are in-frame only. Not every clone is retained; where verified, under half of the shortfall comes from an unresolved V gene, and the cause of the rest is unknown. V and J calls plus clone size are reproduced from that table; the DNA served to infer D and trimming. Present in this sample are 200,000 to 250,000 clones, 80% to 90% of which were seen just once. The biggest ten clones account for around 15% of the sample.

This clonotype was sampled from a woman aged 45-59 years with acute COVID-19. The V gene is TRBV6-5 and the J gene is TRBJ1-2; TRBD1 is a weak D gene call, 6 bases matching. The sequenced sample was PBMCs or T cells enriched from blood (not recorded which). The base sequence is TGTGCCAGCAGCAGAAGACAGGTTTTGGATGGCTACACCTTC. This sequence encodes CASSRRQVLDGYTF.